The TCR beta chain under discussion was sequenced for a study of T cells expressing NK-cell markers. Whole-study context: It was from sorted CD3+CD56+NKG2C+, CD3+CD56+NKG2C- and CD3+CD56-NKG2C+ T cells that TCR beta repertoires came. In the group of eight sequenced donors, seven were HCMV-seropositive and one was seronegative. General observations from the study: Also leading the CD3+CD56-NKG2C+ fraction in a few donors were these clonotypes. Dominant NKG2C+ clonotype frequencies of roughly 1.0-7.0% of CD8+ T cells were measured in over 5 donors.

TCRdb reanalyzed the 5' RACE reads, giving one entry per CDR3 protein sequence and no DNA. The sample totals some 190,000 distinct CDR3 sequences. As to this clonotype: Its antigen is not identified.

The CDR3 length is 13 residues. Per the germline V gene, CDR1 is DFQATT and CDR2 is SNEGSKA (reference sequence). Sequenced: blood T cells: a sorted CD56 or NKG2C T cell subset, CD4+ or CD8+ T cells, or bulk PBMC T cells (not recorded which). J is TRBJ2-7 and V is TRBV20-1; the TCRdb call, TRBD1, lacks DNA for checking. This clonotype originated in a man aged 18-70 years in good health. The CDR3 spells CSARADAPYEQYF.